The clone carrying this T cell receptor (beta chain) showed up just a few times. Its antigen is undetermined. This record comes from a study of identifying expanded T cells in peripheral blood. General observations from the study: Variance in clone template counts between approximately two-week samples significantly increased with total template count across all healthy donors. Technical replicates showed around 1.2 changed clones; roughly two weeks roughly 15; four weeks 19.

Libraries were prepared by immunoSEQ multiplex PCR; TCRdb keeps only in-frame clonotypes and omits some of them. The sample holds approximately 92,000 clones, about 85% seen once. The CDR3 loop spans 16 amino acids. Deletions cut 0 bases from V and 4 bases from J, with 13 bases between. Germline V CDR1 and CDR2: MNHEY, SMNVEV (reference sequence). Sequenced input: blood. The V call is TRBV27, the J call TRBJ1-5, with a weak D call TRBD1 (6 bases). This receptor was taken from a person aged 18 to 70 in good health. This chain's CDR3 is CASSLSGVQGNQPQHF. The CDR3, as DNA: TGTGCCAGCAGTTTATCGGGGGTGCAGGGGAATCAGCCCCAGCATTTT.